The TCR beta chain described here comes from a study of CD8+ T cells in alopecia areata. Per germline, CDR1 LNHDA and CDR2 SQIVND (reference sequence). V dropped 9 bases and J dropped 2 bases, with 14 bases sitting between them. CDR3 length: 14 amino acids. Overall study results and limits: Shared TCR sequences were less clear between patients than in mice, possibly partly from HLA diversity. Given one nonresponder, whether baseline CD8+ expansion relates to response remains uncertain. For patients receiving tofacitinib, scalp clonality and expanded CD8+ clones among the top 100 significantly decreased. Affected scalp, especially in alopecia totalis/universalis, had a higher clonality than normal scalp did.

As concerns this clone: Its antigen is not identified.

The treatment is: oral pan-JAK inhibitor, 5-10 mg twice daily. As the sequencing template, cDNA was produced by extracting RNA and reverse transcribing it. The table came from immunoSEQ multiplex PCR; TCRdb's copy has only in-frame clones and leaves some out. The sample consists of 170,000 or so clones, roughly three fifths of them appearing once. This TCR was sampled from a human donor with alopecia areata. The V gene is TRBV19, the J gene TRBJ1-5, with D uncertain. Source: CD8+ T cells sorted from blood, taken at week 24, from a patient treated with tofacitinib. The CDR3 bases are TGTGCCAGCCAGGAGGGCAATCGCAATCAGCCCCAGCATTTT. Residues: CASQEGNRNQPQHF.